This T cell receptor beta chain was captured in a study of blood T cell repertoires in COVID-19. Study context: The United States, Italy and Spain were the sources of the acute and convalescent COVID-19 samples. Sample material is recorded as cDNA or gDNA derived from T cells, B-cell-depleted T cells, or PBMCs.

The CDR3 contains 14 residues. The germline V gene has CDR1 SGHKS and CDR2 YYEKEE (reference sequence). With 5 bases clipped from V and 7 bases from J, the junction kept 11 bases outside the gene matches. While infection was still active, Seattle patients were enrolled and then followed longitudinally. Original methodology: Reference gene primer amplification in the assay estimated nucleated cell counts. Using immunoSEQ multiplex PCR, the repertoire was profiled, and TCRdb retains in-frame clones only, with some absent. V and J calls and clone size follow that table, whereas D and trimming were derived from the DNA. The sample records roughly 410,000 clones, over 75% being singletons.

The source of this sequence is a woman aged 60-75 years with COVID-19, enrolled during active disease. Sequencing input: peripheral blood. V gene TRBV5-5 combines with J gene TRBJ2-5; 7 bases align to TRBD1. The CDR3 is CASRATGTPGTQYF. CDR3 sequence (DNA): TGTGCCAGCAGGGCGACAGGGACGCCGGGGACCCAGTACTTC.